The 25 T cell receptor beta chains in this list originate from one sample, sequenced in a study of patients and donors after allogeneic stem cell transplantation. TCRdb reprocessed the RT-PCR reads with MiXCR, giving one entry per CDR3 protein. The repertoire holds about a million distinct CDR3 sequences, with under 20% as singletons. Sequenced material: blood, either unsorted or a sorted T cell fraction (not recorded which). The receptors here all came from a human donor who was either an allogeneic HSCT recipient or a stem cell or donor lymphocyte infusion donor (not recorded which). It is not recorded whose cells these are; they may come from a transplant donor.

The chain links TRBV12-3 or TRBV12-4 to TRBJ1-2; D possibly corresponds to TRBD1 (5 bases). Trimming took 1 base from V and 7 from J, leaving 13 bases between them. This CDR3 has 14 residues. The CDR3 region is CASSLVQGGSGYTF. As DNA, the CDR3 is TGTGCCAGCAGTTTAGTCCAGGGAGGGAGTGGCTACACCTTC.

This clonotype was observed a handful of times. The chain recombines TRBV5-1 with TRBJ2-7, with no clear D. Between the trimmed V and J ends, which lost 7 bases and 9 bases, there was a span of 26 bases. Germline V gives CDR1 SGHRS, CDR2 YFSETQ. The CDR3 sequence is 15 residues long. CDR3 protein: CASRSILNLTSGQYF. Written as DNA, the CDR3 is TGCGCCAGCCGATCCATCCTCAACCTTACCTCGGGGCAGTACTTC.

Remarks on this clonotype: At one boundary the junction diverges from the germline segment, which might be a read error. The chain uses TRBV2 and TRBJ1-3; the D is unclear. This CDR3 contains 14 residues. The germline CDR1 and CDR2 sequences are SNHLY and FYNNEI. Written as DNA, the CDR3 is TGTGCCAGCAGCCGCACAGACTCTCGAAACACCATATATTTT. This gives the protein CASSRTDSRNTIYF.

This clonotype appeared a few times. V is TRBV20-1 and J is TRBJ2-7; 10 bases fit TRBD2. In germline, CDR1 is DFQATT, CDR2 SNEGSKA (reference sequence). The CDR3 sequence is 14 residues long. V lost 0 bases to trimming and J lost 4 bases; unmatched junction nucleotides: 3. CDR3 residues: CSARELAGAYEQYF. The CDR3 DNA reads as TGCAGTGCTAGAGAGCTAGCGGGGGCTTACGAGCAGTACTTC.

The V and J genes are TRBV15 and TRBJ2-3, with D tentatively TRBD1 (5 bases). Between the trimmed V and J ends, which lost 1 base and 2 bases, there was a span of 10 bases. The CDR3 has 15 amino acids. Germline V gene data show CDR1 as LNHNV and CDR2 as YYDKDF (reference sequence). The CDR3 DNA is TGTGCCACCAGCAGAGGGGGCCATACCACAGATACGCAGTATTTT. It translates to CATSRGGHTTDTQYF. Using reference TRBV15 and TRBJ2-3 for the parts outside the CDR3, the full variable domain is DAMVIQNPRYQVTQFGKPVTLSCSQTLNHNVMYWYQQKSSQAPKLLFHYYDKDFNNEADTPDNFQSRRPNTSFCFLDIRSPGLGDTAMYLCATSRGGHTTDTQYFGPGTRLTVL.

This clonotype was seen a handful of times. This sequence joins TRBV12-3 or TRBV12-4 and TRBJ2-7; D unresolved. The V and J ends lost 5 bases and 5 bases respectively, with 10 bases between them. This CDR3 contains 12 residues. The CDR3 protein is CASSPGRHEQYF. The CDR3 nucleotides read TGTGCCAGCAGTCCCGGCCGGCACGAGCAGTACTTC.

The chain employs TRBV4-3 and TRBJ1-4, with no clear D. Trimming removed 4 bases from V and 0 bases from J, with 9 bases in between. Per germline, CDR1 LGHNA and CDR2 YSLEER. The CDR3 spans 15 residues. CDR3 in amino acids: CASSLSLSTNEKLFF. The CDR3, as DNA: TGCGCCAGCAGCCTTAGTCTGTCAACTAATGAAAAACTGTTTTTT.

This clonotype turned up a few times. This chain links TRBV5-1 with TRBJ2-1; 11 bases match TRBD2. The V segment lost 7 bases and the J segment 5 bases; nucleotides outside the gene matches: 8. The CDR3 is 15 amino acids. CDR1 is SGHRS, CDR2 YFSETQ, per germline. CDR3 nucleotide sequence: TGCGCCAGCCGGGTTGGGACTAGCGGCCACAATGAGCAGTTCTTC. It translates to CASRVGTSGHNEQFF.

V usage is TRBV10-3 and J usage is TRBJ1-1; D not resolved. Trimming left V 6 bases short and J 4 bases short, with 15 bases between. The CDR3 has 14 amino acids. CDR1 and CDR2 (germline): ENHRY, SYGVKD. CDR3 amino acids: CAISRAGSSTEAFF. The CDR3 region has the DNA TGTGCCATCAGCCGAGCGGGGTCGAGCACTGAAGCTTTCTTT.

This clonotype has just one count. The DNA of the CDR3 is TGTGCCAGCAGTTATGTCACAGGGGGCCGCTCACCCCTCCACTTT. It is translated as CASSYVTGGRSPLHF. The chain recombines TRBV6-2 or TRBV6-3 with TRBJ1-6; the match to TRBD1 covers 9 bases. Germline CDR1 reads MNHEY; CDR2 reads SVGEGT. The CDR3 totals 15 residues. The V and J ends lost 3 bases and 10 bases, in that order; junction bases with no gene match: 7.

The gene calls are TRBV12-3 or TRBV12-4 and TRBJ1-1, with a weak D call TRBD1 (5 bases). This CDR3 has 15 amino acids. Trimming took off 7 bases at V and 0 bases at J, with 15 bases between the two ends. The CDR3 protein is CASTPVAGLNTEAFF. CDR3 nucleotide sequence: TGTGCCAGCACCCCGGTGGCAGGGTTGAACACTGAAGCTTTCTTT.

In its sample, this clonotype was seen a few times. V and J are TRBV10-3 and TRBJ1-2, with D possibly matching TRBD1 (5 bases). From germline, CDR1 is ENHRY and CDR2 SYGVKD. The CDR3 contains 15 residues. Deletions cut 0 bases from V and 0 bases from J, with 8 bases between. CDR3 protein: CAISESQGPNYGYTF. In nucleotides, the CDR3 is TGTGCCATCAGTGAGTCCCAGGGTCCTAACTATGGCTACACCTTC.

In this sample, this clonotype turned up many times. The J gene is TRBJ2-2, the V gene TRBV29-1; TRBD1 matches 12 bases. This CDR3 is 15 amino acids long. Looked up from germline, CDR1 is SQVTM and CDR2 is ANQGSEA. V lost 7 bases to trimming and J lost 7 bases; unmatched junction nucleotides: 10. CDR3 loop: CSGKTGQGAVGELFF. The DNA for the CDR3 is TGCAGCGGCAAGACGGGACAGGGGGCTGTCGGGGAGCTGTTTTTT.

This clonotype was detected a few times. The V gene is TRBV6-5, the J gene TRBJ1-5; maybe TRBD1 (5 bases). CDR1 is MNHEY and CDR2 is SVGAGI in the germline V gene. This CDR3 spans 15 amino acids. V dropped 2 bases and J dropped 4 bases, with 12 bases sitting between them. The CDR3 loop reads CASSYHRDVNQPQHF. The CDR3, as DNA: TGTGCCAGCAGTTACCACCGGGACGTGAATCAGCCCCAGCATTTT.

The genes are TRBV6-2 or TRBV6-3 and TRBJ1-5, with D perhaps TRBD1 (6 bases). The germline V gene encodes CDR1 MNHEY and CDR2 SVGEGT. Trimming pared 6 bases from V and 13 bases from J, leaving 16 bases between. The CDR3 is 12 amino acids. In DNA form, the CDR3 reads TGTGCCAGCAGCCGCGACAGGACCCAGCAGCATTTT. Its translation: CASSRDRTQQHF.

The chain uses TRBV29-1 and TRBJ1-1, with TRBD1 matching over 11 bases. The CDR3 has 13 residues. The V gene's germline CDR1 is SQVTM and CDR2 ANQGSEA. V was pared by 8 bases and J by 4 bases, with 6 bases of the junction left unmatched. CDR3 protein: CSTRTGGGTEAFF. For the CDR3, the DNA is TGCAGCACCAGGACAGGGGGCGGCACTGAAGCTTTCTTT.

This clonotype was counted a few times. This sequence joins TRBV6-1 and TRBJ1-1, with TRBD1 matching over 8 bases. CDR1 is MNHNS and CDR2 is SASEGT in the germline V gene. J lost 11 bases, V lost 1 base, and 3 bases had no gene match. The CDR3 runs 12 residues. The DNA of the CDR3 is TGTGCCAGCAGTGAAGGGGACAGGTTGGCTTTCTTT. It codes for CASSEGDRLAFF.

This clonotype has ten or more counts. Here the CDR3 reads CASSLEVAGNTQYF. CDR3 DNA sequence: TGCGCCAGCAGCTTGGAGGTTGCAGGGAATACGCAGTATTTT. The chain uses TRBV5-1 and TRBJ2-3; maybe TRBD1 (5 bases). V gave up 0 bases and J gave up 7 bases, with 12 bases separating them. The germline CDR1 and CDR2 sequences are SGHRS and YFSETQ. The CDR3 is 14 residues long. Variable domain in full (rest from reference TRBV5-1 and TRBJ2-3): KAGVTQTPRYLIKTRGQQVTLSCSPISGHRSVSWYQQTPGQGLQFLFEYFSETQRNKGNFPGRFSGRQFSNSRSEMNVSTLELGDSALYLCASSLEVAGNTQYFGPGTRLTVL.

CDR3 in amino acids: CASSYRLTGGPSGANVLTF. The DNA for the CDR3 is TGTGCCAGCAGTTACAGATTGACAGGGGGACCCTCTGGGGCCAACGTCCTGACTTTC. The chain is built from TRBV6-2 or TRBV6-3 and TRBJ2-6; the match to TRBD1 covers 9 bases. The CDR3 loop spans 19 amino acids. From germline, CDR1 is MNHEY and CDR2 SVGEGT. The V segment lost 2 bases and the J segment 0 bases; nucleotides outside the gene matches: 8.

This clonotype was observed a handful of times. This rearrangement joins TRBV3-1 to TRBJ1-1; 7 bases align to TRBD1. With 3 bases clipped from V and 1 base from J, the junction kept 11 bases outside the gene matches. The CDR3 has 17 amino acids. Germline CDR1 and CDR2: LGHDT and YNNKEL (reference sequence). The CDR3 DNA reads TGTGCCAGCAGCCATTTTCTTTGGGGACAGAAGAACACTGAAGCTTTCTTT. Translated, it gives CASSHFLWGQKNTEAFF.

This clonotype was seen a handful of times. The J gene is TRBJ2-1, the V gene TRBV5-1; the match to TRBD2 covers 13 bases. Per germline, CDR1 SGHRS and CDR2 YFSETQ. J lost 5 bases, V lost 4 bases, and 6 bases had no gene match. The CDR3 extends over 16 amino acids. The CDR3 sequence is CASSAYGTSGNNEQFF. CDR3 in DNA: TGCGCCAGCAGCGCCTACGGGACTAGCGGGAACAATGAGCAGTTCTTC. The full variable domain, its missing parts supplied by reference TRBV5-1 and TRBJ2-1, is KAGVTQTPRYLIKTRGQQVTLSCSPISGHRSVSWYQQTPGQGLQFLFEYFSETQRNKGNFPGRFSGRQFSNSRSEMNVSTLELGDSALYLCASSAYGTSGNNEQFFGPGTRLTVL.

This clonotype was counted ten times or more. The CDR3 nucleotides read TGTGCCAGCAGCTTATCAGGGAGGTGGGGTGAAAAACTGTTTTTT. Translation: CASSLSGRWGEKLFF. The chain is built from TRBV11-2 and TRBJ1-4; D possibly corresponds to TRBD1 (5 bases). V lost 2 bases to trimming and J lost 7 bases, with 14 bases between them. The CDR3 runs 15 residues. The germline CDR1 and CDR2 sequences are SGHAT and FQNNGV.

This clonotype has at least ten counts. The genes are TRBV6-1 and TRBJ1-1; D is uncertain. Germline V gene sequence: CDR1 MNHNS, CDR2 SASEGT. V lost 6 bases and J lost 0, with 14 bases in between. The CDR3 runs to 15 residues. CDR3 in amino acids: CASRPREGMNTEAFF. In DNA, the CDR3 is TGTGCCAGCAGGCCACGGGAGGGTATGAACACTGAAGCTTTCTTT.

This clonotype came up a few times. One end of the junction fails to match germline, which may point to a read error. The V call is TRBV12-3 or TRBV12-4, the J call TRBJ1-3; D call uncertain. The CDR3 contains 13 residues. The CDR3 here is CASSLSSRNTIYF. Written as DNA, the CDR3 is TGTGCCAGCAGTTTAAGCTCTAGAAACACCATATATTTT.

This chain uses TRBV30 with TRBJ1-2; 10 positions agree with TRBD1. V lost 6 bases and J lost 8; bases outside the gene matches: 9. Germline V gene data show CDR1 as GTSNPN and CDR2 as SVGIG (reference sequence). The CDR3 is 13 amino acids. CDR3 bases: TGTGCCTGCCACGTAGGGACAGGGGAGGGCTACACCTTC. This sequence encodes CACHVGTGEGYTF.